This TCR beta chain comes out of a study of tumor-infiltrating lymphocytes in primary liver carcinoma. Across the study: Staged T1-T3 N0M0, the tumors had sizes that ranged from about 4 to 10 cm across.

The CDR3 runs 16 residues. Germline V CDR1 and CDR2: SGHDT, YYEEEE. V lost 4 bases, J lost 2 bases, and 16 bases lay in between. The researchers obtained blood RNA from unsorted whole blood and also extracted germline DNA. From approximately 0.5 ug of total RNA, TCR beta-specific cDNA was reverse-transcribed using a constant-region primer. Slightly modified ARM-PCR, run as three nested multiplex PCR rounds, produced the TCR beta libraries. TRBV1-TRBV30 forward primers and a C-beta reverse primer were used in the first two PCR rounds, which each ran for around 10 cycles. Each CDR3 protein is one row after TCRdb ran MiXCR on the multiplex PCR reads. This table holds about 300,000 distinct CDR3 sequences, 60% to 80% found once.

Specimen: peripheral blood. The J gene is TRBJ1-5, the V gene TRBV5-6; the D gene is possibly TRBD1 (5 bases). The clonotype originates from a middle-aged man with primary liver carcinoma and hepatitis B virus infection. CDR3 DNA sequence: TGTGCCAGCAGCCGTGTCGACAGCGGAGGCAATCAGCCCCAGCATTTT. Amino acid sequence: CASSRVDSGGNQPQHF. Complete variable domain (other parts from reference TRBV5-6 and TRBJ1-5): DAGVTQSPTHLIKTRGQQVTLRCSPKSGHDTVSWYQQALGQGPQFIFQYYEEEERQRGNFPDRFSGHQFPNYSSELNVNALLLGDSALYLCASSRVDSGGNQPQHFGDGTRLSIL.